The entry below gives a single TCR beta chain sequence along with its context. Its cognate antigen is unknown. This sample is drawn from a study of cytomegalovirus exposure and HLA in healthy donors. Trimming took 7 bases from V and 6 from J, leaving 18 bases between them. CDR1 MNHNS and CDR2 SASEGT come from the germline V gene. CDR3 length: 14 amino acids. In the PCR, 60 Vbeta and 13 Jbeta primers were used. Sequencing was performed with immunoSEQ multiplex PCR; in TCRdb, only in-frame clones are kept and a portion is missing. Reported are 140,000 to 150,000 clones; the ten largest clones contain 0.96%. Study findings and constraints: Association of a missense DCLRE1C variant with TCR beta V- and J-gene trimming was reported in a later analysis. By a later analysis, the bulk of CMV-associated TCR beta chains appeared HLA-restricted.

The sequenced material came from PBMCs. This sequence originates from a male donor in good health and CMV-seronegative. This sequence joins TRBV6-1 and TRBJ1-2; unclear D gene. CDR3 sequence (DNA): TGTGCCAGCACATTCCGGGGTTCGGAGGATGGCTACACCTTC. Translation gives CASTFRGSEDGYTF.